The clone carrying this T cell receptor (beta chain) appeared once. Its matching antigen is unknown. This sample is drawn from a study of T cell responses to AZD1222 COVID-19 vaccine. The study's findings and limits: Compared with day 0, the breadth and depth of the Spike-specific TCR repertoire rose significantly after two doses of AZD1222.

Clones were read by immunoSEQ multiplex PCR, and TCRdb kept only the in-frame ones, dropping some. Among just over 150,000 clones listed, approximately 86% were seen once. J lost 8 bases, V lost 3 bases, and 5 bases had no gene match. CDR1 and CDR2 from the germline V gene are KGHSH and LQKENI. The CDR3 runs to 13 residues. This specimen consisted of peripheral blood, obtained after recovery from COVID-19. The chain is built from TRBV18 and TRBJ2-3, with 7 bases that match TRBD2. The source of this sequence is an adult who had recovered from COVID-19. The CDR3 nucleotides read TGTGCCAGCTCACCGTCTGCGGGAGCTACGCAGTATTTT. As protein: CASSPSAGATQYF.